One and the same sample provided the 20 T cell receptor beta chains below, sequenced in a study of cytomegalovirus exposure and HLA in healthy donors. PCR amplification relied on 60 Vbeta primers (plus 13 Jbeta primers). Generated by immunoSEQ multiplex PCR, the TCRdb table keeps only in-frame clones and is missing some. The sample includes under 200,000 clones, around 80% of them seen just once. The sequenced sample consisted of PBMCs. These receptors originate from a woman aged 18 to 35 in good health and CMV-seronegative.

V and J are TRBV4-1 and TRBJ2-5; D gene uncertain. This CDR3 region has 13 residues. V was cut by 2 bases and J by 4 bases, with 8 bases left in between. Germline loops: CDR1 MGHRA, CDR2 YSYEKL. Here the CDR3 reads CASSQNQRETQYF. The DNA for the CDR3 is TGCGCCAGCAGCCAAAATCAGCGAGAGACCCAGTACTTC.

The CDR3 DNA reads TGTGCCAGCAGCTTTTTGGACAGTAGTGAGACAGATACGCAGTATTTT. Translation: CASSFLDSSETDTQYF. V gene TRBV7-9 combines with J gene TRBJ2-3, with a weak D call TRBD1 (6 bases). V lost 3 bases to trimming and J lost 3 bases, with 16 bases between them. The CDR3 has 16 residues. Germline-derived CDR1 and CDR2 are SEHNR and FQNEAQ (reference sequence).

V gene TRBV7-2 combines with J gene TRBJ1-5, with D maybe TRBD1 (5 bases). The ends were cut back, 5 bases at V and 9 bases at J, with 17 bases in the middle. CDR1 is SGHTA and CDR2 is FQGNSA in the germline V gene. The CDR3 runs 14 residues. CDR3 sequence (DNA): TGTGCCAGCAGCCCCGACAGCTACTTTCGGCCCCAGCATTTT. Encoded protein: CASSPDSYFRPQHF.

The V call is TRBV5-4, the J call TRBJ1-2; D not resolved. From germline, CDR1 is SGHNT and CDR2 YYREEE (reference sequence). V shed 0 bases and J shed 0 bases, with 12 bases lying between them. The CDR3 length is 16 residues. The CDR3 protein is CASSLAQTGANYGYTF. The CDR3 nucleotides are TGTGCCAGCAGCTTGGCCCAGACGGGAGCTAACTATGGCTACACCTTC.

Remarks on this clone: A read error may produce the germline difference seen at one junction end. Other DNA sequences from this sample encode an identical CDR3 as well. V usage is TRBV27 and J usage is TRBJ1-1, with 8 positions matching TRBD1. The germline V gene has CDR1 MNHEY and CDR2 SMNVEV (reference sequence). CDR3 length equals 14 residues. CDR3 sequence reads: CASSFGQGPTEAFF. In DNA, the CDR3 is TGTGCCAGCAGCTTTGGACAGGGTCCCACTGAGGCTTTCTTT.

The CDR3 bases are TGTGCCAGCTCACCACTACAGGGAGGGGACACTGAAGCTTTCTTT. Protein sequence: CASSPLQGGDTEAFF. The chain has TRBV18 and TRBJ1-1; D possibly corresponds to TRBD1 (6 bases). V dropped 1 base and J dropped 3 bases, with 12 bases sitting between them. Germline V gene lookup returns CDR1 KGHSH and CDR2 LQKENI. This CDR3 is built from 15 residues.

The chain links TRBV30 to TRBJ1-2; a weak D match, TRBD1 (6 bases). CDR1 is GTSNPN and CDR2 is SVGIG in the germline V gene (reference sequence). Trimming removed 1 base at V and 4 bases at J, with 10 bases between. The CDR3 contains 13 residues. CDR3 bases: TGTGCCTGGAGTGAGGGGGGGCCCTATGGCTACACCTTC. Protein sequence: CAWSEGGPYGYTF.

The CDR3 protein is CAWKGTLGGYNEQFF. As DNA, the CDR3 is TGTGCCTGGAAGGGGACTTTGGGGGGATACAATGAGCAGTTCTTC. The rearrangement links TRBV30 to TRBJ2-1, with D possibly matching TRBD2 (6 bases). V gave up 4 bases and J gave up 4 bases, with 17 bases separating them. This CDR3 contains 15 residues. Per the germline V gene, CDR1 is GTSNPN and CDR2 is SVGIG (reference sequence).

This chain uses TRBV4-3 with TRBJ2-1; 7 bases map to TRBD1. Germline trimming cut 4 bases from V and 0 bases from J; bases unmatched to any gene: 6. Germline V lookup: CDR1 LGHNA, CDR2 YSLEER. This CDR3 comprises 16 residues. CDR3 nucleotide sequence: TGCGCCAGCAGCCCTCAGACAGGGATCTCCTACAATGAGCAGTTCTTC. It encodes CASSPQTGISYNEQFF.

Here the CDR3 reads CATSRDVGGLAGGRAYNEQFF. CDR3 sequence (DNA): TGTGCCACCAGCAGAGATGTGGGCGGACTAGCGGGAGGCCGTGCCTACAATGAGCAGTTCTTC. The rearrangement joins TRBV15 to TRBJ2-1, with 14 bases fitting TRBD2. The CDR3 has 21 residues. The J segment lost 2 bases and the V segment lost 0 bases, leaving 12 bases of the junction unmatched. Germline V gene data show CDR1 as LNHNV and CDR2 as YYDKDF (reference sequence).

At least ten counts were recorded for this clone. V is TRBV9 and J is TRBJ1-1; 8 bases are a match to TRBD1. Germline V gene data show CDR1 as SGDLS and CDR2 as YYNGEE. The V segment lost 0 bases and the J segment 7 bases; nucleotides outside the gene matches: 8. This CDR3 is 15 amino acids long. The CDR3 spells CASSVETGEVGEAFF. The CDR3 nucleotides are TGTGCCAGCAGCGTAGAGACAGGGGAGGTAGGTGAAGCTTTCTTT.

The chain combines TRBV27 with TRBJ2-7; 7 nucleotides match TRBD1. The CDR3 is 14 amino acids. The junction had 9 bases not matched to a gene; V was cut back by 10 bases and J by 0 bases. Germline V lookup: CDR1 MNHEY, CDR2 SMNVEV (reference sequence). The CDR3 DNA reads TGTGCCACCTCCCCGGACAGGAGCTCCTACGAGCAGTACGTC. Translated: CATSPDRSSYEQYV.

The chain links TRBV28 to TRBJ2-7; 7 bases fit TRBD2. The CDR3 runs to 13 residues. J gave up 3 bases and V 5 bases, and 4 bases lay outside the gene matches. Looked up from germline, CDR1 is MDHEN and CDR2 is SYDVKM. CDR3 protein: CASSQSGNYEQYV. CDR3 DNA: TGTGCCAGCAGTCAAAGCGGGAACTACGAGCAGTACGTC.

V and J are TRBV30 and TRBJ2-1, with TRBD2 matching over 7 bases. CDR1 GTSNPN and CDR2 SVGIG come from the germline V gene (reference sequence). V dropped 3 bases and J dropped 6; count of bases not matched to a gene: 11. The CDR3 has 15 amino acids. The CDR3 protein is CAWSAPGGSFNEQFF. CDR3 nucleotides: TGTGCCTGGAGCGCGCCCGGCGGGAGTTTCAATGAGCAGTTCTTC.

J is TRBJ1-1 and V is TRBV27, with TRBD1 as a possible D gene (5 bases). Trimming removed 6 bases from V and 0 bases from J, with 26 bases in between. The length of the CDR3 is 19 residues. The germline CDR1 and CDR2 sequences are MNHEY and SMNVEV (reference sequence). The CDR3 DNA follows: TGTGCCAGCAGCTTTTCCCTCCCGACCCTGGGGGGGTTGAACACTGAAGCTTTCTTT. It is translated as CASSFSLPTLGGLNTEAFF.

The chain has TRBV7-2 and TRBJ2-1; 15 positions match TRBD2. The CDR3 loop spans 17 amino acids. Germline V gene lookup returns CDR1 SGHTA and CDR2 FQGNSA. V dropped 1 base and J dropped 5; count of bases not matched to a gene: 3. Here the CDR3 reads CASSLGTSGRAHNEQFF. The CDR3 coding sequence is TGTGCCAGCAGCTTAGGGACTAGCGGGAGGGCCCACAATGAGCAGTTCTTC.

The gene calls are TRBV7-9 and TRBJ2-3, with a weak D call TRBD1 (6 bases). There are 15 residues in the CDR3. Germline CDR1 SEHNR, CDR2 FQNEAQ (reference sequence). V lost 2 bases to trimming and J lost 5 bases, with 14 bases between them. CDR3: CASSLRTGFGDTQYF. CDR3 DNA: TGTGCCAGCAGCTTAAGAACAGGGTTTGGAGATACGCAGTATTTT.

The chain is built from TRBV6-1 and TRBJ2-3; D gene uncertain. The germline V and J ends were trimmed by 7 bases and 2 bases, with 16 bases remaining between them. Per germline, CDR1 MNHNS and CDR2 SASEGT. The CDR3 spans 15 residues. CDR3 DNA: TGTGCCAGCACCCTTGGGCCCCCTCCCACAGATACGCAGTATTTT. Amino acids: CASTLGPPPTDTQYF.

CDR3 residues: CASSIARVSTDTQYF. The CDR3 nucleotides read TGTGCCAGTAGTATTGCCAGGGTGAGCACAGATACGCAGTATTTT. The V gene is TRBV19, the J gene TRBJ2-3; TRBD1 might be the D (5 bases). CDR1 and CDR2 from the germline V gene are LNHDA and SQIVND (reference sequence). CDR3 length: 15 amino acids. The V gene lost 3 bases and the J gene lost 0 bases, with 10 bases spanning the gap.

The rearrangement joins TRBV7-2 to TRBJ2-1; the match to TRBD2 covers 8 bases. Germline CDR1 and CDR2: SGHTA and FQGNSA. The CDR3 covers 14 residues. After removal of 3 bases from V and 6 bases from J, the junction contained 4 bases not matched to a gene. In DNA, the CDR3 is TGTGCCAGCAGCTTCCGGGAGGGAGGCAATGAGCAGTTCTTC. Translation: CASSFREGGNEQFF. Full variable domain (outside the CDR3, taken from reference TRBV7-2 and TRBJ2-1): GAGVSQSPSNKVTEKGKDVELRCDPISGHTALYWYRQSLGQGLEFLIYFQGNSAPDKSGLPSDRFSAERTGGSVSTLTIQRTQQEDSAVYLCASSFREGGNEQFFGPGTRLTVL.